Given below is one T cell receptor (beta chain) in context. This CDR3 is built from 12 residues. Trimming shortened V by 4 bases and J by 6 bases, and 6 bases separated the two germline ends. The record originates from a study of blood T cell repertoires in COVID-19. Participants were aged about 18 to 95 years, lived in 24 US areas, and enrolled virtually. Sequenced by immunoSEQ multiplex PCR; TCRdb stores in-frame clones only, minus some. The data hold some 200,000 clones, with about nine tenths observed a single time. V gene TRBV12-3 or TRBV12-4 combines with J gene TRBJ2-2; D gene uncertain. Specimen: PBMCs or T cells enriched from blood (not recorded which). The receptor was isolated from a woman in her forties with acute COVID-19. The CDR3 bases are TGTGCCAGCAGTTGGAGACCCGGGGAGCTGTTTTTT. This encodes CASSWRPGELFF.